This T cell receptor beta chain was obtained from a study of cytomegalovirus exposure and HLA in healthy donors. CDR3 length: 11 residues. Germline CDR1 SEHNR, CDR2 FQNEAQ (reference sequence). V lost 4 bases and J lost 2, with 3 bases in between. The protocol was immunoSEQ multiplex PCR, while the TCRdb copy is restricted to in-frame clones and leaves out a portion. The data show a few hundred thousand clones, around 91% seen once. This TCR was sampled from a woman under 30 in good health and CMV-seronegative. The sequencing sample was made of PBMCs. The V and J genes are TRBV7-9 and TRBJ2-7, with no clear D. CDR3 residues: CASSSTYEQYF. The CDR3 nucleotides are TGTGCCAGCAGCTCCACCTACGAGCAGTACTTC.